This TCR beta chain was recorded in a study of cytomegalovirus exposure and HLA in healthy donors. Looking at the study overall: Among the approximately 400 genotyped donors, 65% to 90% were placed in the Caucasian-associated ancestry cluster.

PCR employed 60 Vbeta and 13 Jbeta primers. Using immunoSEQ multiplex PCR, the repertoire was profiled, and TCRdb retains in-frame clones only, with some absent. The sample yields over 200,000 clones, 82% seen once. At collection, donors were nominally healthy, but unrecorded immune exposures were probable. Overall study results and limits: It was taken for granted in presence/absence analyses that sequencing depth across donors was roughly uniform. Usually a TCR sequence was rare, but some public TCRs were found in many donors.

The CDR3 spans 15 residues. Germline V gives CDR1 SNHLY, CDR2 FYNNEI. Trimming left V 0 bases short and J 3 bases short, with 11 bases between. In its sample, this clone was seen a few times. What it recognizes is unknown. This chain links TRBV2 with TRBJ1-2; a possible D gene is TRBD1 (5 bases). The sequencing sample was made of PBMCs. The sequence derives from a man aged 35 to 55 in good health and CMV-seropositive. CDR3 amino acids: CASSEAGGKDYGYTF. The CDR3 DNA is TGTGCCAGCAGTGAAGCGGGGGGTAAGGACTATGGCTACACCTTC.